The entry below gives a single TCR beta chain sequence along with its context. Its antigen remains undetermined. Per-nucleotide qualities are absent, and no much larger clonotype sits a single base away. According to the study, the label for this sample's treatment or condition signals: in vitro stimulation with specific CMV peptide epitopes to enrich CMV-specific T cells. V loses 4 bases, J loses 3 bases, and the germline ends lie 19 bases apart. The CDR3 covers 17 residues, taking in both the cysteine and the phenylalanine. Only CDR3 DNA is held: 51 bases, read in frame from base 1. CDR1 LGHNA and CDR2 YSLEER were looked up in the germline V gene. The data derive from a study of T cell repertoires in cytomegalovirus infection (dated by TCRdb to between 2019 and 2020). With regard to the full study: Peptide stimulations targeted recently identified HLA-C-restricted CMV epitopes, whose presentation resists viral immunomodulation, together with well-studied HLA-B-restricted epitopes. The HLA type of each donor mattered for the analysis, because public TCR beta signatures pointed to carriage of CMV infection along with the matching HLA type.

Summary of the overall study and its limitations: Cumulative frequency of public TCR beta family members discriminated carriers of CMV infection plus the relevant HLA type in this cohort and an independent roughly 320-donor cohort. The ex vivo response was dominated by HLA-C-restricted CMV-specific TCR beta clonotypes, and the single most frequent clonotype in two of eight donors was supplied by these HLA-C-restricted clonotypes.

Sequenced on an Illumina HiSeq 1500. TCRdb reprocessing: public reads trimmed at Q25 with fastp, clones called with MiXCR, in-frame beta chains kept. Every entry covers one CDR3 protein and lists the most common genes and DNA from its rows. In all, the sample holds around 770,000 distinct CDR3 sequences, and around 29% of those were seen once. Clones ranked in the top ten supply around 13% of the sample. The sequence derives from a human donor in good health (CMV status not recorded). Some clones in this sample may be carry-over from other donors' samples. The sample was cultured CD8+ T cells from PBMCs, taken from culture after CMV antigen stimulation. The sequence links TRBV4-3 to TRBJ1-3; TRBD1 is a possible D gene, resting on 5 matching bases. The DNA reads as follows: TGCGCCAGCAGCCGAGAGGAGGGGTCTTACCTTGGAAACACCATATATTTT. It specifies CASSREEGSYLGNTIYF.